This T cell receptor (beta chain) is drawn from a study of shared clonotypes between healthy human individuals. Study-level findings and limits: Compared with memory subsets, naive subsets generally had larger estimated richness.

Using immunoSEQ multiplex PCR, the repertoire was profiled, and TCRdb retains in-frame clones only, with some absent. The repertoire holds approximately 2,300,000 clones, with 85% to 95% as singletons. To note about this clone: Its antigen is undetermined.

The germline V and J ends were trimmed by 0 bases and 2 bases, with 13 bases remaining between them. This CDR3 has 16 amino acids. Looked up from germline, CDR1 is KGHSH and CDR2 is LQKENI. The sequence was obtained from a man aged 18-30 years in good health. Some clones in this sample may be carry-over from other donors' samples. This rearrangement joins TRBV18 to TRBJ2-5, with D possibly called TRBD1 or TRBD2 (5 bases each). Sequencing was done on a sample of naive CD4+ T cells from PBMCs. Subset meaning: CD45RA+ positively selected. This CDR3 reads CASSPPRGLRQETQYF. CDR3 sequence (DNA): TGTGCCAGCTCACCACCCCGGGGCCTACGACAAGAGACCCAGTACTTC. Supplemented by reference TRBV18 and TRBJ2-5, the full variable domain reads NAGVMQNPRHLVRRRGQEARLRCSPMKGHSHVYWYRQLPEEGLKFMVYLQKENIIDESGMPKERFSAEFPKEGPSILRIQQVVRGDSAAYFCASSPPRGLRQETQYFGPGTRLLVL.